The clone carrying this T cell receptor beta chain appeared many times. RNA transcripts served as the template for amplifying TCR beta CDR3 regions. Researchers ran a first-round RT-PCR on the TCR CDR3 using the HTBI primer set. From the multiplex PCR reads, TCRdb called clonotypes with MiXCR, one entry per CDR3 protein. The sample includes some 370,000 distinct CDR3 sequences, over 12% of them seen just once. This sample was included in a study of T cells in Graves' hyperthyroidism and ophthalmopathy. Germline-derived CDR1 and CDR2 are MNHNY and SVGAGI (reference sequence). V was pared by 2 bases and J by 2 bases, with 9 bases of the junction left unmatched. This CDR3 comprises 17 residues.

The V call is TRBV6-6, the J call TRBJ2-7; 10 positions match TRBD2. The sequence came from a man aged 45 to 65 with Graves' ophthalmopathy. Sequenced input: blood. CDR3 region: CASSYMASGRSTYEQYF. CDR3 sequence (DNA): TGTGCCAGCAGTTACATGGCTAGCGGGAGAAGCACCTACGAGCAGTACTTC.